This T cell receptor (beta chain) was profiled in a study of blood T cell repertoires in COVID-19 (dated by TCRdb to the early 2020s). Regarding the study in general: Samples covering the acute and convalescent phases of COVID-19 were provided by collaborators in the United States, Italy and Spain. The repertoires were released in a freely available public database meant as a resource for research on the immune response to SARS-CoV-2. The material from the prospective study consisted of cDNA or gDNA derived from T cells, B-cell-depleted T cells, or PBMCs. Subjects who had been exposed to COVID-19, were actively infected with it, or had recovered from it provided the deeply sampled blood TCRbeta repertoires that made up the dataset. Where HLA class I and class II types were available, the types were taken from metadata supplied by the sample provider, not from assay-based typing. A de-identified subject ID, COVID-19 status, age in years and sex were almost always included in the sample metadata. The samples were drawn from two sources: the first 160 participants of the ongoing ImmuneRACE study, and 1,200 or so subjects contributed by 6 global collaborators.

The immunoSEQ Assay, a bias-controlled multiplex PCR, was used to amplify TCRbeta CDR3 regions from genomic DNA. In the source study's methods: The number of nucleated cells in each sample was estimated by amplification of reference gene primers within the assay. To quantify the absolute abundance of each unique TCRbeta CDR3 rearrangement, sequence reads were collapsed and filtered. For each sample, productive Simpson clonality was calculated as the square root of Simpson's diversity index over productive rearrangements. The table comes from immuneACCESS by way of TCRdb, which keeps in-frame sequences with V and J called. Part of the clones is missing from these tables; in studies checked, under half for an unresolved V gene and the rest for unknown reasons. V and J calls and clone size follow that table, whereas D and trimming were derived from the DNA. This sample holds about 230,000 clones; around nine tenths were observed only once. The biggest ten clones account for less than 3.5% of the sample.

As for this clone: No cognate antigen has been identified for it. No per-base quality is available; no much larger clone lies one base away.

The CDR3 contains 16 residues, cysteine and phenylalanine counted. Of all the DNA, just the CDR3 is kept, 48 bases in frame from base 1. Sequences LGHNA (CDR1) and YNFKEQ (CDR2) are obtained from the germline V gene. After removal of 3 bases from V and 4 bases from J, the junction retains 8 bases not matched to a gene. Overall results and qualifications from the work: Clinical and demographic metadata were provided uncurated, with the amount varying by source and participant.

Collaborating institutions collected whole blood in K2EDTA tubes following their own protocols. Collaborator samples were shipped for TCRbeta analysis as frozen whole blood, isolated PBMCs, or DNA extracted from either sample type. The sequenced material came from peripheral blood. This sequence originates from an older woman with acute or convalescent COVID-19. Recombination connected TRBV4-2 to TRBJ2-2, and 7 junction bases match TRBD1. The DNA is TGTGCCAGCAGCCACCTCAGGACAGGAGGCACCGGGGAGCTGTTTTTT. This encodes CASSHLRTGGTGELFF.